One sample yielded the 23 T cell receptor beta chains listed below, sequenced in a study of immune evolution from preneoplasia to lung adenocarcinoma. Sequenced by immunoSEQ multiplex PCR; TCRdb stores in-frame clones only, minus some. The table records 4,500 or so clones, roughly 80% of them present only once. What was sequenced was FFPE lung adenocarcinoma in situ tissue. These TCRs come from a person aged 60-79 years with lung adenocarcinoma.

This rearrangement joins TRBV11-2 to TRBJ2-7; D might be TRBD1 (6 bases). The V gene's germline CDR1 is SGHAT and CDR2 FQNNGV. The V gene lost 4 bases and the J gene lost 6 bases, with 13 bases spanning the gap. The CDR3 is 13 residues long. The CDR3 DNA follows: TGTGCCAGCAGCTCTACAGGGTTGGGCGAGCAGTACTTC. Its protein product is CASSSTGLGEQYF.

This chain connects TRBV10-3 to TRBJ1-1; 7 nucleotides agree with TRBD1. Losses at the gene ends were 10 bases for V and 1 base for J; bases not matched to a gene: 9. Germline V CDR1 and CDR2: ENHRY, SYGVKD. The CDR3 has 14 residues. In DNA form, the CDR3 reads TGTGCCAGCAGGGGGGAGGAAGGGAACACTGAAGCTTTCTTT. Residues: CASRGEEGNTEAFF.

The V call is TRBV19, the J call TRBJ2-7; D perhaps matches TRBD2 (5 bases). Germline V gene lookup returns CDR1 LNHDA and CDR2 SQIVND (reference sequence). V was shortened by 3 bases and J by 0 bases, with 12 bases between the two germline ends. The CDR3 sequence is 15 residues long. CDR3: CASSMAGDSSYEQYF. CDR3 nucleotide sequence: TGTGCCAGTAGTATGGCCGGGGATTCCTCCTACGAGCAGTACTTC.

This sequence joins TRBV7-9 and TRBJ1-4; D is perhaps TRBD1 (5 bases). Germline CDR1 and CDR2: SEHNR and FQNEAQ (reference sequence). V shed 1 base and J shed 8 bases, with 11 bases lying between them. The CDR3 has 14 residues. CDR3 DNA sequence: TGTGCCAGCAGCTTAGGGGGGGTGGAAGAAAAACTGTTTTTT. It yields the protein CASSLGGVEEKLFF.

The sample holds one count of this clone. The chain is built from TRBV7-9 and TRBJ1-1, with D uncertain. CDR1 is SEHNR, CDR2 FQNEAQ, per germline (reference sequence). V lost 4 bases to trimming and J lost 4 bases, with 16 bases between them. The CDR3 is made up of 15 amino acids. In DNA, the CDR3 is TGTGCCAGCAGCTCCCCCTACACCCGGTCCACTGAAGCTTTCTTT. Protein product: CASSSPYTRSTEAFF.

The chain has TRBV30 and TRBJ2-2; the D call may be TRBD1 or TRBD2 (5 bases each). The CDR3 length is 16 residues. CDR1 GTSNPN and CDR2 SVGIG come from the germline V gene (reference sequence). Trimming took off 5 bases at V and 4 bases at J, with 20 bases between the two ends. The CDR3 DNA reads as TGTGCCTGGGGGGGTCCGGACGGGCGTGGCACCGGGGAGCTGTTTTTT. This sequence encodes CAWGGPDGRGTGELFF.

The V gene is TRBV7-9, the J gene TRBJ1-2; TRBD1 matches 7 bases. CDR3 length equals 15 residues. CDR1 SEHNR and CDR2 FQNEAQ come from the germline V gene (reference sequence). V dropped 4 bases and J dropped 8; count of bases not matched to a gene: 13. The CDR3: CASSSLLRDRNGYTF. In nucleotides, the CDR3 is TGTGCCAGCAGCTCCCTCCTCCGGGACAGAAACGGCTACACCTTC.

The chain links TRBV4-1 to TRBJ1-1; D might be TRBD1 (6 bases). This CDR3 comprises 14 residues. Germline assignment: CDR1 MGHRA and CDR2 YSYEKL. V lost 3 bases, J lost 4 bases, and 12 bases lay in between. The CDR3 sequence: CASSHQGLGTEAFF. The CDR3 nucleotides read TGCGCCAGCAGCCACCAGGGGCTCGGCACTGAAGCTTTCTTT.

V usage is TRBV28 and J usage is TRBJ1-2; 8 bases are a match to TRBD1. V was clipped by 2 bases and J by 7 bases; unmatched bases: 12. The CDR3 totals 16 residues. Germline values: CDR1 MDHEN, CDR2 SYDVKM. The CDR3 sequence is CASSLQGRGLEGGYTF. CDR3 nucleotides: TGTGCCAGCAGTTTACAAGGCAGGGGGCTGGAGGGTGGCTACACCTTC.

The genes are TRBV7-2 and TRBJ2-5; the D call may be TRBD1 or TRBD2 (6 bases each). CDR1 is SGHTA and CDR2 is FQGNSA in the germline V gene. V lost 5 bases, J lost 5 bases, and 12 bases lay in between. There are 13 residues in the CDR3. CDR3 in DNA: TGTGCCAGCAGCAGGGGGGTGGGGGAGACCCAGTACTTC. The encoded protein is CASSRGVGETQYF.

The V gene is TRBV5-1, the J gene TRBJ1-2, with a possible D match to TRBD1 (5 bases). Per the germline V gene, CDR1 is SGHRS and CDR2 is YFSETQ. The CDR3 has 15 amino acids. V dropped 4 bases and J dropped 7 bases, with 20 bases sitting between them. CDR3 sequence (DNA): TGCGCCAGCAGCCCAAACTTACTCCAGGGACCTGGCTACACCTTC. Translation: CASSPNLLQGPGYTF. The full variable domain, completed using reference TRBV5-1 and TRBJ1-2, is KAGVTQTPRYLIKTRGQQVTLSCSPISGHRSVSWYQQTPGQGLQFLFEYFSETQRNKGNFPGRFSGRQFSNSRSEMNVSTLELGDSALYLCASSPNLLQGPGYTFGSGTRLTVV.

The V call is TRBV30, the J call TRBJ2-2, with D perhaps TRBD1 (6 bases). With 3 bases removed from V and 1 base from J, the gap between germline ends came to 15 bases. The CDR3 extends over 16 amino acids. Germline CDR1 reads GTSNPN; CDR2 reads SVGIG (reference sequence). The CDR3 DNA follows: TGTGCCTGGAGACGCATCGACAGGAGGAACACCGGGGAGCTGTTTTTT. Its protein is CAWRRIDRRNTGELFF.

This rearrangement joins TRBV28 to TRBJ2-7; D gene uncertain. Trimming pared 4 bases from V and 6 bases from J, leaving 7 bases between. The germline V gene encodes CDR1 MDHEN and CDR2 SYDVKM. CDR3 length: 11 amino acids. The CDR3, as DNA: TGTGCCAGCAGTTACCGGGCCGAGCAGTACTTC. It yields the protein CASSYRAEQYF.

J is TRBJ1-1 and V is TRBV28; no firm D call. Trimming removed 3 bases from V and 5 bases from J, with 10 bases in between. The V gene's germline CDR1 is MDHEN and CDR2 SYDVKM. This CDR3 contains 13 residues. The CDR3 bases are TGTGCCAGCAGTTTCCTGGAAGGGACTGAAGCTTTCTTT. Translation: CASSFLEGTEAFF.

CDR3 DNA sequence: TGTGCCAGCAGTTCGCAGCTACGGGGTCGGGAGGAGACCCAGTACTTC. Its translation: CASSSQLRGREETQYF. V is TRBV28 and J is TRBJ2-5, with D possibly TRBD2 on 6 matching bases. V shed 4 bases and J shed 5 bases, with 20 bases lying between them. Germline-derived CDR1 and CDR2 are MDHEN and SYDVKM. The CDR3 loop spans 16 amino acids.

This chain links TRBV9 with TRBJ1-5; D is unclear. This CDR3 is 14 amino acids long. Germline loops: CDR1 SGDLS, CDR2 YYNGEE. V lost 4 bases and J lost 2, with 10 bases in between. This CDR3 is CASSPDLGNQPQHF. DNA of the CDR3: TGTGCCAGCAGCCCGGACTTGGGCAATCAGCCCCAGCATTTT.

The chain links TRBV7-3 to TRBJ2-4, with 9 bases lining up with TRBD1. From germline, CDR1 is SGHTA and CDR2 FQGTGA. The CDR3 covers 20 residues. After removal of 4 bases from V and 0 bases from J, the junction contained 16 bases not matched to a gene. Here the CDR3 reads CASSSIPRDRDILAKNIQYF. The CDR3 DNA sequence: TGTGCCAGCAGCTCCATTCCCCGGGACAGGGATATACTAGCCAAAAACATTCAGTACTTC.

V is TRBV2 and J is TRBJ1-2; D is ambiguous. The CDR3 length is 13 residues. Germline V gene sequence: CDR1 SNHLY, CDR2 FYNNEI. V was pared by 4 bases and J by 4 bases, with 10 bases between. The CDR3 sequence is CASSGTGVYGYTF. CDR3 DNA sequence: TGTGCCAGCAGTGGCACGGGTGTCTATGGCTACACCTTC.

The V call is TRBV2, the J call TRBJ2-5; 13 nucleotides align to TRBD2. CDR3 length: 16 residues. Germline V gives CDR1 SNHLY, CDR2 FYNNEI. Trimming removed 6 bases from V and 1 base from J; junction bases left unmatched: 5. The CDR3 DNA is TGTGCCAGCAGGATGGGACTAGCGGGGTTCCAAGAGACCCAGTACTTC. It specifies CASRMGLAGFQETQYF.

The genes are TRBV28 and TRBJ1-1; D might be TRBD1 (5 bases). The length of the CDR3 is 15 residues. The germline V gene encodes CDR1 MDHEN and CDR2 SYDVKM. V dropped 4 bases and J dropped 6 bases, with 18 bases sitting between them. The CDR3 is CASSSPFGRVAEAFF. DNA for the CDR3: TGTGCCAGCAGTTCACCTTTCGGCAGGGTGGCTGAAGCTTTCTTT.

This rearrangement joins TRBV7-2 to TRBJ2-7; D possibly matches TRBD1 or TRBD2 (6 bases each). Germline V gives CDR1 SGHTA, CDR2 FQGNSA. V was pared by 5 bases and J by 4 bases, with 18 bases between. This CDR3 spans 15 amino acids. CDR3 sequence (DNA): TGTGCCAGCAGCCTAATGGGGGGCCCTTTATACGAGCAGTACTTC. It is translated as CASSLMGGPLYEQYF.

The gene calls are TRBV5-1 and TRBJ2-3; D uncertain. Germline-derived CDR1 and CDR2 are SGHRS and YFSETQ. Trimming removed 2 bases from V and 2 bases from J, with 12 bases in between. This CDR3 spans 15 amino acids. Here the CDR3 DNA reads TGCGCCAGCAGCTTCACCGACGGAACCACAGATACGCAGTATTTT. It codes for CASSFTDGTTDTQYF.

This clone showed up just a few times. V and J are TRBV7-6 and TRBJ1-1; TRBD1 agrees at 8 bases. The CDR3 covers 14 residues. J was trimmed by 0 bases and V by 5 bases; bases with no gene match: 2. Germline-derived CDR1 and CDR2 are SGHVS and FNYEAQ. The CDR3 is CASSRQGLNTEAFF. The CDR3 nucleotides are TGTGCCAGCAGCCGACAGGGGCTGAACACTGAAGCTTTCTTT. The full variable domain, in which reference TRBV7-6 and TRBJ1-1 provide the parts outside the CDR3, is GAGVSQSPRYKVTKRGQDVALRCDPISGHVSLYWYRQALGQGPEFLTYFNYEAQQDKSGLPNDRFSAERPEGSISTLTIQRTEQRDSAMYRCASSRQGLNTEAFFGQGTRLTVV.